The rows below give T cell receptor beta chains drawn from one sample of a study of blood T cells in healthy people across ages. A single record per CDR3 protein comes from TCRdb applying MiXCR to the 5' RACE reads. The repertoire holds about 1.6 million distinct CDR3 sequences, 34% seen once, with about 10% in the top ten. Sample: blood. The origin of the receptors is a woman aged 30 to 39 in good health. CDR3s include the opening cysteine and the closing phenylalanine or tryptophan. A D gene is named only where the DNA matches it firmly. Clone size appears in some rows only: once, few, many, or a class for an expanded clone.

V gene: TRBV20-1
clone size: -
J gene: TRBJ1-1
CDR3 length: 17
D gene: TRBD1
CDR3 DNA: TGCAATGCTGGACAGAGCCTAAGGGGGCGATGGAACGCTGAAGCTTTCTTT
CDR3 protein: CNAGQSLRGRWNAEAFF

V gene: TRBV20-1
clone size: -
J gene: TRBJ2-5
CDR3 length: 13
D gene: -
CDR3 DNA: TGCAGTGCCCCGGTACCTTTCCAAGAGACCCAGTACTTC
CDR3 protein: CSAPVPFQETQYF

V gene: TRBV28
clone size: -
J gene: TRBJ1-2
CDR3 length: 14
D gene: TRBD1
CDR3 DNA: TGTGCCAGCAGTTTATTGGGACAGGGACCTGGCTACACCTTC
CDR3 protein: CASSLLGQGPGYTF

V gene: TRBV20-1
clone size: -
J gene: TRBJ2-3
CDR3 length: 16
D gene: TRBD2
CDR3 DNA: TGCAGTGCTAGAGATAGGAGCGGGAGTAGACTAGATACGCAGTATTTT
CDR3 protein: CSARDRSGSRLDTQYF

V gene: TRBV4-1
clone size: -
J gene: TRBJ2-1
CDR3 length: 15
D gene: TRBD2
CDR3 DNA: TGCGCCAGCTCTGGGGAGACTAGCGGGAGCGATGAGCAGTTCTTC
CDR3 protein: CASSGETSGSDEQFF

V gene: TRBV6-1
clone size: few
J gene: TRBJ2-1
CDR3 length: 14
D gene: TRBD2
CDR3 DNA: TGTGCCAGCACCCCTAGCGGGACCTACAATGAGCAGTTCTTC
CDR3 protein: CASTPSGTYNEQFF

V gene: TRBV5-1
clone size: many
J gene: TRBJ2-1
CDR3 length: 15
D gene: -
CDR3 DNA: TGCGCCAGCAGCGGGACGGGGGAGAACTACAATGAGCAGTTCTTC
CDR3 protein: CASSGTGENYNEQFF

V gene: TRBV12-3/TRBV12-4
clone size: few
J gene: TRBJ2-7
CDR3 length: 13
D gene: -
CDR3 DNA: TGTGCCAGCAGTTCCCTGGGTTGGAGCGAGCAGTACTTC
CDR3 protein: CASSSLGWSEQYF

V gene: TRBV1
clone size: once
J gene: TRBJ2-5
CDR3 length: 10
D gene: -
CDR3 DNA: TGCACCAGCAGCCAAGAGACCCAGTACTTC
CDR3 protein: CTSSQETQYF

V gene: TRBV15
clone size: many
J gene: TRBJ1-3
CDR3 length: 16
D gene: -
CDR3 DNA: TGTGCCACCAGCAGGACGACATACGGTTCTGGAAACACCATATATTTT
CDR3 protein: CATSRTTYGSGNTIYF

V gene: TRBV25-1
clone size: few
J gene: TRBJ1-2
CDR3 length: 12
D gene: -
CDR3 DNA: TGTGCCAGCAGTGAACCCGCGGGAGGCTACACCTTC
CDR3 protein: CASSEPAGGYTF

V gene: TRBV7-8
clone size: -
J gene: TRBJ2-3
CDR3 length: 17
D gene: TRBD2
CDR3 DNA: TGTGCCAGCAGCCCTGGACTAGCGGGGGATGTCACAGATACGCAGTATTTT
CDR3 protein: CASSPGLAGDVTDTQYF

V gene: TRBV5-1
clone size: -
J gene: TRBJ2-7
CDR3 length: 14
D gene: -
CDR3 DNA: TGCGCCAGCAGCTCAGGGGGGGGCAGGGACGAGCAGTACTTC
CDR3 protein: CASSSGGGRDEQYF

V gene: TRBV9
clone size: -
J gene: TRBJ1-2
CDR3 length: 17
D gene: TRBD1
CDR3 DNA: TGTGCCAGCAGCGCGTCGAAGACAGGGGGCAATATCAGTGGCCACACCTTC
CDR3 protein: CASSASKTGGNISGHTF

V gene: TRBV28
clone size: few
J gene: TRBJ2-1
CDR3 length: 14
D gene: TRBD2
CDR3 DNA: TGTGCCAGCGAGGATGCGGCGGGGGTGAATGAGCAGTTCTTC
CDR3 protein: CASEDAAGVNEQFF

V gene: TRBV9
clone size: many
J gene: TRBJ2-7
CDR3 length: 14
D gene: -
CDR3 DNA: TGTGCCAGCAGCGTAGCTAACGGCCCCTACGAGCAGTACTTC
CDR3 protein: CASSVANGPYEQYF

V gene: TRBV30
clone size: few
J gene: TRBJ2-7
CDR3 length: 14
D gene: TRBD1
CDR3 DNA: TGTGCCTGGAAAGACCGGGACAGGAACTACGAGCAGTACTTC
CDR3 protein: CAWKDRDRNYEQYF

V gene: TRBV20-1
clone size: -
J gene: TRBJ1-1
CDR3 length: 12
D gene: -
CDR3 DNA: TGCAGTGTTAGCGCGACTTACACTGAAGCTTTCTTT
CDR3 protein: CSVSATYTEAFF

V gene: TRBV3-1
clone size: -
J gene: TRBJ2-1
CDR3 length: 15
D gene: TRBD2
CDR3 DNA: TGTGCCAGCAGCCCCCCGACTAGCGGGGTCGATGAGCAGTTCTTC
CDR3 protein: CASSPPTSGVDEQFF

V gene: TRBV29-1
clone size: many
J gene: TRBJ1-2
CDR3 length: 15
D gene: -
CDR3 DNA: TGCAGCGTTGACGCGTCCCCCGAACAGGTCTATGGCTACACCTTC
CDR3 protein: CSVDASPEQVYGYTF

V gene: TRBV20-1
clone size: many
J gene: TRBJ2-1
CDR3 length: 15
D gene: TRBD2
CDR3 DNA: TGCAGTGCTAGGGGTCGGCTAGCGGTTTACAATGAGCAGTTCTTC
CDR3 protein: CSARGRLAVYNEQFF

V gene: TRBV28
clone size: few
J gene: TRBJ1-5
CDR3 length: 14
D gene: TRBD1
CDR3 DNA: TGTGCCAGCAGTTTAGACAGGGTTTACCAGCCCCAGCATTTT
CDR3 protein: CASSLDRVYQPQHF

V gene: TRBV10-2
clone size: few
J gene: TRBJ1-1
CDR3 length: 12
D gene: TRBD1
CDR3 DNA: TGCGCCAGCACGGACAGGCCCACTGAAGCTTTCTTT
CDR3 protein: CASTDRPTEAFF

V gene: TRBV7-6
clone size: many
J gene: TRBJ2-7
CDR3 length: 14
D gene: -
CDR3 DNA: TGTGCCAGCAGCCCAAGGACGGGAGCCAGCGAGCAGTACTTC
CDR3 protein: CASSPRTGASEQYF

V gene: TRBV3-1
clone size: -
J gene: TRBJ2-1
CDR3 length: 15
D gene: -
CDR3 DNA: TGTGCCAGCAGACGCGGACCGAAGGCCTACAATGAGCAGTTCTTC
CDR3 protein: CASRRGPKAYNEQFF

V gene: TRBV20-1
clone size: many
J gene: TRBJ2-1
CDR3 length: 14
D gene: TRBD2
CDR3 DNA: TGCAGTGCAATAGCGGGCGGGACCTACAATGAGCAGTTCTTC
CDR3 protein: CSAIAGGTYNEQFF

V gene: TRBV2
clone size: -
J gene: TRBJ1-6
CDR3 length: 15
D gene: -
CDR3 DNA: TGTGCCAGCAACCCCGGGACACTAACTAATTCACCCCTCCACTTT
CDR3 protein: CASNPGTLTNSPLHF

V gene: TRBV7-9
clone size: -
J gene: TRBJ1-2
CDR3 length: 12
D gene: -
CDR3 DNA: TGTGCCAGCAGCTTAATCGGGGAGGGCTACACCTTC
CDR3 protein: CASSLIGEGYTF

V gene: TRBV7-2
clone size: few
J gene: TRBJ1-2
CDR3 length: 15
D gene: TRBD1
CDR3 DNA: TGTGCCAGCAGCAAACCGGGACAGGGGTACGAAGGCTACACCTTC
CDR3 protein: CASSKPGQGYEGYTF

V gene: TRBV27
clone size: few
J gene: TRBJ2-1
CDR3 length: 13
D gene: -
CDR3 DNA: TGTGCCAGCAGTAACGGGCCGAATTATGAGCAGTTCTTC
CDR3 protein: CASSNGPNYEQFF

V gene: TRBV12-3/TRBV12-4
clone size: -
J gene: TRBJ1-2
CDR3 length: 13
D gene: -
CDR3 DNA: TGTGCCAGCAGCTTACTACGGGGGTTTGGCTACACCTTC
CDR3 protein: CASSLLRGFGYTF

V gene: TRBV21-1
clone size: few
J gene: TRBJ1-2
CDR3 length: 12
D gene: -
CDR3 DNA: TGTGCCAGCAGCCCAAGGACAGTTGGCTACACCTTC
CDR3 protein: CASSPRTVGYTF

V gene: TRBV5-1
clone size: few
J gene: TRBJ2-7
CDR3 length: 13
D gene: -
CDR3 DNA: TGCGCCAGCAGAAACATCTCCACCTACGAGCAGTACTTC
CDR3 protein: CASRNISTYEQYF

V gene: TRBV12-3/TRBV12-4
clone size: few
J gene: TRBJ2-1
CDR3 length: 13
D gene: -
CDR3 DNA: TGTGCCAGCAGCCTCTTAGTGGTGGATGAGCAGTTCTTC
CDR3 protein: CASSLLVVDEQFF

V gene: TRBV5-1
clone size: few
J gene: TRBJ2-5
CDR3 length: 12
D gene: -
CDR3 DNA: TGCGCCAGCAGCCATACAGGAGAGACCCAGTACTTC
CDR3 protein: CASSHTGETQYF

V gene: TRBV18
clone size: few
J gene: TRBJ1-2
CDR3 length: 15
D gene: -
CDR3 DNA: TGTGCCAGCTCACCACCGGCAGGGAAGAAATATGGCTACACCTTC
CDR3 protein: CASSPPAGKKYGYTF

V gene: TRBV5-1
clone size: few
J gene: TRBJ2-7
CDR3 length: 15
D gene: TRBD2
CDR3 DNA: TGCGCCAGCAGCACCTTAAGCGGGGGTTCCTACGAGCAGTACTTC
CDR3 protein: CASSTLSGGSYEQYF

V gene: TRBV14
clone size: -
J gene: TRBJ2-7
CDR3 length: 14
D gene: -
CDR3 DNA: TGTGCCAGCAGCCCTGACGTAAGCTCCTACGAGCAGTACTTC
CDR3 protein: CASSPDVSSYEQYF

V gene: TRBV7-8
clone size: -
J gene: TRBJ1-2
CDR3 length: 19
D gene: TRBD1
CDR3 DNA: TGTGCCAGCAGCCAGAAGAGGGGACAGGGGGTTAACACTAACTATGGCTACACCTTC
CDR3 protein: CASSQKRGQGVNTNYGYTF

V gene: TRBV20-1
clone size: -
J gene: TRBJ2-2
CDR3 length: 13
D gene: -
CDR3 DNA: TGCAGTGCTAGCTTTGGGGGGTTCGGGGAGCTGTTTTTT
CDR3 protein: CSASFGGFGELFF

V gene: TRBV20-1
clone size: -
J gene: TRBJ1-2
CDR3 length: 14
D gene: -
CDR3 DNA: TGCAGTGCTAGCTCAGGTTTAACTAACTATGGCTACACCTTC
CDR3 protein: CSASSGLTNYGYTF

V gene: TRBV15
clone size: -
J gene: TRBJ2-3
CDR3 length: 16
D gene: TRBD2
CDR3 DNA: TGTGCCACCAGCAGTACGGGGAGGGTTTCCGCAGATACGCAGTATTTT
CDR3 protein: CATSSTGRVSADTQYF

V gene: TRBV4-1
clone size: -
J gene: TRBJ2-4
CDR3 length: 16
D gene: TRBD2
CDR3 DNA: TGCGCCAGCAGCCAAGAACCGGGGGGGGCCAAAAACATTCAGTACTTC
CDR3 protein: CASSQEPGGAKNIQYF

V gene: TRBV6-2/TRBV6-3
clone size: -
J gene: TRBJ2-7
CDR3 length: 16
D gene: -
CDR3 DNA: TGTGCCAGCAGTAATCCTGGACTGTTGCGTCGGTACGAGCAGTACTTC
CDR3 protein: CASSNPGLLRRYEQYF

V gene: TRBV28
clone size: once
J gene: TRBJ1-1
CDR3 length: 11
D gene: -
CDR3 DNA: TGTGCCAGCAGTTTTCGAGTTGAAGCTTTCTTT
CDR3 protein: CASSFRVEAFF

V gene: TRBV11-2
clone size: -
J gene: TRBJ1-2
CDR3 length: 15
D gene: -
CDR3 DNA: TGTGCCAGCAGCCGTGACCCGGGAATCAACTATGGCTACACCTTC
CDR3 protein: CASSRDPGINYGYTF

V gene: TRBV9
clone size: -
J gene: TRBJ2-3
CDR3 length: 16
D gene: TRBD2
CDR3 DNA: TGTGCCAGCAGCGTTGCGGGGGAGGCCAGCACAGATACGCAGTATTTT
CDR3 protein: CASSVAGEASTDTQYF

V gene: TRBV5-1
clone size: -
J gene: TRBJ2-7
CDR3 length: 16
D gene: TRBD2
CDR3 DNA: TGCGCCAGCAGCTCGGGGGGACTAGCGGGAGCGAACGAGCAGTACTTC
CDR3 protein: CASSSGGLAGANEQYF

V gene: TRBV7-8
clone size: few
J gene: TRBJ2-3
CDR3 length: 13
D gene: TRBD2
CDR3 DNA: TGTGCCAGCAGCCATGGCCCCGCGGGGGCGCAGTATTTT
CDR3 protein: CASSHGPAGAQYF

V gene: TRBV6-1
clone size: -
J gene: TRBJ2-2
CDR3 length: 16
D gene: -
CDR3 DNA: TGTGCCAGCAGAAACAACCCAAAAGCGAACACCGGGGAGCTGTTTTTT
CDR3 protein: CASRNNPKANTGELFF

V gene: TRBV7-2
clone size: once
J gene: TRBJ2-7
CDR3 length: 16
D gene: -
CDR3 DNA: TGTGCCAGCAACTTCCTCAGGGGAGCGGCGGCCTACGAGCAGTACTTC
CDR3 protein: CASNFLRGAAAYEQYF